These 31 T cell receptor beta chains were all obtained from the same sample, sequenced in a study of CXCR3-negative and CXCR3-positive naive CD8 T cells. The authors prepared UMI-labeled TRB cDNA libraries by 5' RACE. TCRdb reprocessed the 5' RACE reads and keeps a single row for each CDR3 protein, giving no DNA. The sample totals more than 40,000 distinct CDR3 sequences. The material sequenced was naive CXCR3- CD8+ T cells from blood. The subset denotes: CD45RO-CCR7+CD27+CD95- naive CD8+ T cells lacking CXCR3 (TNR3-). The receptor set was obtained from a human donor in good health. Some clones in this sample may be carry-over from other donors' samples.

The chain recombines TRBV29-1 with TRBJ2-7. Germline CDR1 reads SQVTM; CDR2 reads ANQGSEA. The CDR3 contains 11 residues. The CDR3 loop is CSGVASDEQYF.

The rearrangement links TRBV6-4 to TRBJ2-1; TCRdb proposes TRBD2, but this gene call is untestable without DNA. CDR1 MRHNA and CDR2 SNTAGT come from the germline V gene. This CDR3 contains 14 residues. CDR3 loop: CASSVGTSNNEQFF.

The chain is built from TRBV14 and TRBJ2-2; checking the TCRdb D call of TRBD1 is not possible without DNA. This CDR3 has 15 residues. Germline CDR1 is SGHDN and CDR2 is FVKESK. The CDR3 region is CASSQGNRHTGELFF.

The CDR3 here is CASSLGVLGDRGGETEAFF. The chain recombines TRBV7-8 with TRBJ1-1; absent DNA, TCRdb's TRBD1 call cannot be checked. Germline V gives CDR1 SGHVS, CDR2 FQNEAQ. The CDR3 extends over 19 amino acids.

This rearrangement joins TRBV29-1 to TRBJ2-1; with no DNA, the TCRdb D assignment of TRBD1 cannot be verified. The CDR3 has 14 residues. Germline values: CDR1 SQVTM, CDR2 ANQGSEA. The CDR3 spells CSGQGGSSYNEQFF.

The rearrangement links TRBV18 to TRBJ2-7; absent DNA, TCRdb's TRBD1 call cannot be checked. The CDR3 consists of 16 residues. CDR1 is KGHSH and CDR2 is LQKENI in the germline V gene. CDR3 sequence: CASSPEPAGGLYEQYF.

This rearrangement joins TRBV29-1 to TRBJ2-1; without DNA, the TCRdb call of TRBD1 cannot be checked. CDR1 is SQVTM and CDR2 is ANQGSEA in the germline V gene. The CDR3 runs to 12 residues. CDR3 sequence: CSVSGTSNEQFF.

The V call is TRBV7-2, the J call TRBJ2-5; TCRdb names TRBD1, which stays unverified in the absence of DNA. Germline CDR1 and CDR2: SGHTA and FQGNSA. This CDR3 has 14 residues. The chain's CDR3 is CASSTGQGQETQYF.

The chain employs TRBV27 and TRBJ1-6. Germline CDR1 and CDR2: MNHEY and SMNVEV (reference sequence). CDR3 length: 14 residues. CDR3 sequence reads: CASSEGLTNSPLHF.

CDR3: CASSLTWRQGAYNEQFF. This chain uses TRBV12-3 or TRBV12-4 with TRBJ2-1; the TRBD1 assignment by TCRdb is unverifiable without DNA. The CDR3 spans 17 residues.

This chain joins TRBV29-1 and TRBJ2-2. This CDR3 is 11 amino acids long. Germline loops: CDR1 SQVTM, CDR2 ANQGSEA. This CDR3 reads CSVQIAGELFF.

This clonotype is identified as medium-sized from frequency. This sequence joins TRBV29-1 and TRBJ2-1; the D call from TCRdb, TRBD2, cannot be confirmed without DNA. This CDR3 region has 11 residues. Germline V gene data show CDR1 as SQVTM and CDR2 as ANQGSEA. The CDR3 region is CSVKLAGGIFF.

The chain has TRBV7-3 and TRBJ2-7; the D gene TCRdb calls, TRBD1, cannot be checked with no DNA. Germline V gene sequence: CDR1 SGHTA, CDR2 FQGTGA. The CDR3 runs 15 residues. CDR3 loop: CASSPSGQASYEQYF.

The chain is built from TRBV13 and TRBJ2-2; TCRdb names TRBD1, which stays unverified in the absence of DNA. The CDR3 contains 16 residues. CDR1 is PRHDT and CDR2 is FYEKMQ in the germline V gene (reference sequence). CDR3 loop: CASSPPSGANTGELFF.

The chain links TRBV28 to TRBJ1-2; TCRdb gives TRBD1 as the D gene, but with no DNA this cannot be confirmed. Germline V gene data show CDR1 as MDHEN and CDR2 as SYDVKM. The CDR3 is made up of 12 amino acids. The CDR3: CATATGAGGYTF.

This clonotype is deemed medium-sized (0.01 to 0.1%) by its frequency. This rearrangement joins TRBV29-1 to TRBJ2-7; the D gene TCRdb calls, TRBD1, cannot be checked with no DNA. CDR3 size: 12 residues. Germline lookup yields CDR1 SQVTM and CDR2 ANQGSEA. The CDR3 sequence: CSVLTPGRFAYF.

The gene calls are TRBV27 and TRBJ2-3; no DNA is available, so the TRBD2 call from TCRdb remains unchecked. Germline V CDR1 and CDR2: MNHEY, SMNVEV (reference sequence). This CDR3 has 18 amino acids. CDR3 region: CASSLGVSGDPSTDTQYF.

The rearrangement links TRBV20-1 to TRBJ1-1. Germline lookup yields CDR1 DFQATT and CDR2 SNEGSKA (reference sequence). The CDR3 extends over 15 amino acids. The chain's CDR3 is CSAREVTTRSTEAFF.

The V gene is TRBV29-1, the J gene TRBJ1-1; no DNA is available, so the TRBD1 call from TCRdb remains unchecked. The CDR3 is 12 residues long. The germline V gene has CDR1 SQVTM and CDR2 ANQGSEA. Here the CDR3 reads CSVEGGNTEAFF. Full variable domain (missing parts from reference TRBV29-1 and TRBJ1-1): SAVISQKPSRDICQRGTSLTIQCQVDSQVTMMFWYRQQPGQSLTLIATANQGSEATYESGFVIDKFPISRPNLTFSTLTVSNMSPEDSSIYLCSVEGGNTEAFFGQGTRLTVV.

The chain joins TRBV5-5 to TRBJ2-7. The CDR3 sequence is 15 residues long. Per the germline V gene, CDR1 is SGHKS and CDR2 is YYEKEE (reference sequence). CDR3 sequence reads: CASSLFAVGPYEQYF. Complete variable domain (other parts from reference TRBV5-5 and TRBJ2-7): DAGVTQSPTHLIKTRGQQVTLRCSPISGHKSVSWYQQVLGQGPQFIFQYYEKEERGRGNFPDRFSARQFPNYSSELNVNALLLGDSALYLCASSLFAVGPYEQYFGPGTRLTVT.

The chain combines TRBV6-5 with TRBJ2-1; as DNA is missing, the TRBD1 call by TCRdb cannot be tested. Germline V gene sequence: CDR1 MNHEY, CDR2 SVGAGI. The CDR3 length is 14 residues. CDR3 sequence: CASSYGQGYNEQFF.

The chain employs TRBV29-1 and TRBJ2-5; TCRdb calls TRBD1, which cannot be checked without DNA. Germline V gene data show CDR1 as SQVTM and CDR2 as ANQGSEA. The CDR3 has 13 amino acids. This CDR3 reads CSVEEQGLETQYF.

This rearrangement joins TRBV28 to TRBJ2-6; TCRdb designates TRBD1, a call that cannot be tested without DNA. The CDR3 length is 16 residues. The V gene's germline CDR1 is MDHEN and CDR2 SYDVKM. The CDR3 spells CASSERQGARANVLTF.

This chain connects TRBV29-1 to TRBJ2-7; TCRdb reports TRBD2, a call that lacks DNA to check it against. CDR3 length equals 15 residues. The germline CDR1 and CDR2 sequences are SQVTM and ANQGSEA. CDR3: CSVRGAGDVGYEQYF.

This chain joins TRBV29-1 and TRBJ2-2; TCRdb indicates TRBD2, and absent DNA this call remains unverified. This CDR3 is built from 16 residues. Germline V gene data show CDR1 as SQVTM and CDR2 as ANQGSEA. The CDR3 here is CSVKGLAGYNEGELFF.

CDR3 amino acids: CASSRQGFYEQYF. The J gene is TRBJ2-7, the V gene TRBV2; the TRBD2 assignment by TCRdb is unverifiable without DNA. The CDR3 has 13 residues. Germline CDR1 SNHLY, CDR2 FYNNEI.

The chain employs TRBV25-1 and TRBJ2-5; TCRdb names TRBD2, which stays unverified in the absence of DNA. The CDR3 length is 15 residues. Germline assignment: CDR1 MGHDK and CDR2 SYGVNS. The CDR3 protein is CASSEYASGGQTQYF.

The chain links TRBV7-8 to TRBJ1-5; TCRdb designates TRBD1, a call that cannot be tested without DNA. The CDR3 contains 14 residues. Per the germline V gene, CDR1 is SGHVS and CDR2 is FQNEAQ. This chain's CDR3 is CASSLAGGAQAQHF.

This sequence joins TRBV28 and TRBJ2-5; absent DNA, TCRdb's TRBD1 call cannot be checked. Germline V CDR1 and CDR2: MDHEN, SYDVKM. The CDR3 extends over 14 amino acids. CDR3 sequence: CASSPGIPQETQYF.

The rearrangement uses TRBV5-1 and TRBJ2-2. Looked up from germline, CDR1 is SGHRS and CDR2 is YFSETQ. There are 13 residues in the CDR3. This CDR3 is CASSLASIGELFF.

This clonotype is medium-sized (0.01 to 0.1%) by frequency. The chain combines TRBV6-1 with TRBJ2-1. The CDR3 consists of 15 residues. Germline assignment: CDR1 MNHNS and CDR2 SASEGT. CDR3 amino acids: CASSEDGTAYNEQFF.